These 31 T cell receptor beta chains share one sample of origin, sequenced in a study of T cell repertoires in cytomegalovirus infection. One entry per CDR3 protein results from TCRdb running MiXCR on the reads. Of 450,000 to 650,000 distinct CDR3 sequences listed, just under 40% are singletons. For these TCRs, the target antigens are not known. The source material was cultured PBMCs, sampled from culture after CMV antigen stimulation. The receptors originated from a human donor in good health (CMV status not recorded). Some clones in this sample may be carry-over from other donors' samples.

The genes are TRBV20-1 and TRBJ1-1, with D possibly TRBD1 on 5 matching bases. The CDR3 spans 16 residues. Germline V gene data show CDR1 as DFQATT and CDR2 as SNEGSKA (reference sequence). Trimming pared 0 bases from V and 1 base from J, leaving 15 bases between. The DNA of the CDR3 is TGCAGTGCTAGAGAGGGAGGGACCGGGGGGAACACTGAAGCTTTCTTT. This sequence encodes CSAREGGTGGNTEAFF.

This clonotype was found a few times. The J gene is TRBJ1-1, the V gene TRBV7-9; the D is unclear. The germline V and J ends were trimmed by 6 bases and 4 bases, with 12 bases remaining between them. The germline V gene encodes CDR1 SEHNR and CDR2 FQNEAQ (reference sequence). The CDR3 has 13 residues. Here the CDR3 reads CASSTFEGTEAFF. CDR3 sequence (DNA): TGTGCCAGCAGTACCTTCGAAGGCACTGAAGCTTTCTTT.

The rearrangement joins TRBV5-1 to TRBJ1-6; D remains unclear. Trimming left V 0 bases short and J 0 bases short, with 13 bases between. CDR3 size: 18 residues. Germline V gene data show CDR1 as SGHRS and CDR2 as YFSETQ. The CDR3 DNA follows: TGCGCCAGCAGCTTGGGACACAGCGCGAGCTCCTATAATTCACCCCTCCACTTT. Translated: CASSLGHSASSYNSPLHF.

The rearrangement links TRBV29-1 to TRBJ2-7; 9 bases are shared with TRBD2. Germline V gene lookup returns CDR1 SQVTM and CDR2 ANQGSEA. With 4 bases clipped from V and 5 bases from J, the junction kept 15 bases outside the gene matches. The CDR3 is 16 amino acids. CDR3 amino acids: CSVAKGRVAGDHEQYF. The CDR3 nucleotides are TGCAGCGTTGCGAAGGGGCGGGTAGCGGGAGATCACGAGCAGTACTTC.

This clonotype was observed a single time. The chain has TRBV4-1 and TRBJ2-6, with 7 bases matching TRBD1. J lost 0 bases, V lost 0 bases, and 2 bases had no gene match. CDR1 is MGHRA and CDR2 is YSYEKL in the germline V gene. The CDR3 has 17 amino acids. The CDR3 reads CASSQDRGNSGANVLTF. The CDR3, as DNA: TGCGCCAGCAGCCAAGACAGGGGGAACTCTGGGGCCAACGTCCTGACTTTC.

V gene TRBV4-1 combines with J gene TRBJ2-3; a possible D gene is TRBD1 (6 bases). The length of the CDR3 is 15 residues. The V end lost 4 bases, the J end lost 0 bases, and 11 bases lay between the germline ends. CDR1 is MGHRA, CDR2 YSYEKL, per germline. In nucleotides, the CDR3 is TGCGCCAGCAGCCTACAGGGACGTAGCACAGATACGCAGTATTTT. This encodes CASSLQGRSTDTQYF.

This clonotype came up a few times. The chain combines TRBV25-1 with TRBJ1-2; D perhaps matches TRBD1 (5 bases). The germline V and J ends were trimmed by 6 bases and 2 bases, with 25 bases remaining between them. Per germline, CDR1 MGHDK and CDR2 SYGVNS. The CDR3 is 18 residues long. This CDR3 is CASSDSRGDLFANYGYTF. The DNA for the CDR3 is TGTGCCAGCAGCGACTCCCGGGGGGACCTTTTCGCGAACTATGGCTACACCTTC.

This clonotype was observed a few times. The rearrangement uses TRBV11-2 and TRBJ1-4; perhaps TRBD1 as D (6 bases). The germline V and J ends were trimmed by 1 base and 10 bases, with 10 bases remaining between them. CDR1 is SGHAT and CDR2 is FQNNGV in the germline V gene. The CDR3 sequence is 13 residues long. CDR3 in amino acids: CASSLAQGRKLFF. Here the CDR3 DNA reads TGTGCCAGCAGCTTAGCCCAGGGGAGAAAACTGTTTTTT.

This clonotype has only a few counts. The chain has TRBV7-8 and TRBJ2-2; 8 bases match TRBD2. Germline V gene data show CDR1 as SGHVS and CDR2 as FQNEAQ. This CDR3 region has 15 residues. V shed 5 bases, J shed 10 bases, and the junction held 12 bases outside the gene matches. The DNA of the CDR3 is TGTGCCAGCAGCACTGGGCTGACTAGCGATTCGGAGCTGTTTTTT. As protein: CASSTGLTSDSELFF.

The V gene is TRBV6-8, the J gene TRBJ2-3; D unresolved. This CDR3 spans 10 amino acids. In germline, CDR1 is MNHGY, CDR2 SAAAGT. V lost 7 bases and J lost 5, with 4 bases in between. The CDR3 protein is CASKGDTQYF. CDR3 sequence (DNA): TGTGCCAGCAAGGGAGATACGCAGTATTTT.

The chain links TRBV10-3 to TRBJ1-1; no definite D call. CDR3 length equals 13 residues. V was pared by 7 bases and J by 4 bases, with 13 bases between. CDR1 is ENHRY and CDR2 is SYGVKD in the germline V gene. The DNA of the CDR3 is TGTGCCATCAAGGTGGGCTTGCCCACTGAAGCTTTCTTT. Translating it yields CAIKVGLPTEAFF.

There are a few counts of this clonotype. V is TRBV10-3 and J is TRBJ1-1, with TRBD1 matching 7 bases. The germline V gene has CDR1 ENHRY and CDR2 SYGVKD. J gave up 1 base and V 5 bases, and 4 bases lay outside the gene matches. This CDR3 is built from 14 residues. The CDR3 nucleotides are TGTGCCATCAGTAGACAGGGCGAGAACACTGAAGCTTTCTTT. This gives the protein CAISRQGENTEAFF.

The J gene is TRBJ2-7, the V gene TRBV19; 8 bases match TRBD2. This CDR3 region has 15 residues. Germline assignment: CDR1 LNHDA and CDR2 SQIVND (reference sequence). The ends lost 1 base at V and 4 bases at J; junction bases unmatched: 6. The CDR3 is CASSIGGLAQYEQYF. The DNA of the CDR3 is TGTGCCAGTAGTATAGGCGGACTAGCTCAATACGAGCAGTACTTC.

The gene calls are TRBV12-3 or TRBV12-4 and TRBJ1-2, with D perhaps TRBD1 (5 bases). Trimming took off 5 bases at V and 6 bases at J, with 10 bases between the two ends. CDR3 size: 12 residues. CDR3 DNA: TGTGCCAGCAGTCCTGGGGACCATGGCTACACCTTC. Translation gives CASSPGDHGYTF.

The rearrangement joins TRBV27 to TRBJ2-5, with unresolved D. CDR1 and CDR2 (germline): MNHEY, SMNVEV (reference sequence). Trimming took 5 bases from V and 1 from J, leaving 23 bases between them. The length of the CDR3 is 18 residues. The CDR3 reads CASSPFFSAPPFQETQYF. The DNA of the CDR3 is TGTGCCAGCAGTCCCTTCTTTTCGGCCCCCCCTTTCCAAGAGACCCAGTACTTC.

The DNA for the CDR3 is TGTGCCAGCAGTGCTGACGGGGTCTACGAGCAGTACTTC. The encoded protein is CASSADGVYEQYF. This chain joins TRBV6-1 and TRBJ2-7; TRBD2 is a possible D gene (5 bases). The CDR3 runs to 13 residues. Trimming cost V 4 bases and J 3 bases, with 10 bases left between them. Per the germline V gene, CDR1 is MNHNS and CDR2 is SASEGT.

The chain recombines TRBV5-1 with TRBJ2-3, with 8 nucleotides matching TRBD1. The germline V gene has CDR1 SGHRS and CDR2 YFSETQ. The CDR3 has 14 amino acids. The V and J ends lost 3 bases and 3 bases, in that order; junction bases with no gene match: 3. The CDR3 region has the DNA TGCGCCAGCAGCTACCGGGACAGGACAGATACGCAGTATTTT. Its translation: CASSYRDRTDTQYF.

Here the CDR3 DNA reads TGCAGCGTAGCAGGGACAGGGCGAGGGCAGACCCAGTACTTC. It translates to CSVAGTGRGQTQYF. The V call is TRBV29-1, the J call TRBJ2-5; 9 nucleotides agree with TRBD1. The CDR3 contains 14 residues. J was trimmed by 6 bases and V by 6 bases; bases with no gene match: 11. CDR1 and CDR2 from the germline V gene are SQVTM and ANQGSEA.

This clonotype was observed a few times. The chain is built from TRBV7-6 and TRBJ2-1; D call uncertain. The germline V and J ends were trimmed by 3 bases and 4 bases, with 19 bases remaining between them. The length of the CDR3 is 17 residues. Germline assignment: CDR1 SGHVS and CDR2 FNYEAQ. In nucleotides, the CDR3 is TGTGCCAGCAGCTTCCCTCGGGCTGGCGGCACTTACAATGAGCAGTTCTTC. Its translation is CASSFPRAGGTYNEQFF.

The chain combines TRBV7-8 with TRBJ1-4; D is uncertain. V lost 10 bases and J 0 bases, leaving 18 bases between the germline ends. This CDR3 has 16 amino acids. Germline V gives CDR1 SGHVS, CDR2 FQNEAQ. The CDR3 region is CATTDGRFATNEKLFF. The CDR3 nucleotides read TGTGCCACGACGGACGGTCGATTTGCAACTAATGAAAAACTGTTTTTT.

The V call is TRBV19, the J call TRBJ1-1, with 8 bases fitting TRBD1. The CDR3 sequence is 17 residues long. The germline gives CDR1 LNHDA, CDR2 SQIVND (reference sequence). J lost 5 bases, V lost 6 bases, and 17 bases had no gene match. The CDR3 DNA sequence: TGTGCCAGTAGATCGAGGTTGGCAGGGGGCGGTCGGACTGAAGCTTTCTTT. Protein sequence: CASRSRLAGGGRTEAFF.

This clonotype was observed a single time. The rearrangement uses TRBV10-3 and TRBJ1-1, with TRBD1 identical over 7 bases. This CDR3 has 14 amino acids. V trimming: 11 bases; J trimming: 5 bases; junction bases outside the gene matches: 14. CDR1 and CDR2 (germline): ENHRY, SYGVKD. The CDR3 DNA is TGTGCCGCCACAGGGGTTGAGGGGGGGACTGAAGCTTTCTTT. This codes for CAATGVEGGTEAFF.

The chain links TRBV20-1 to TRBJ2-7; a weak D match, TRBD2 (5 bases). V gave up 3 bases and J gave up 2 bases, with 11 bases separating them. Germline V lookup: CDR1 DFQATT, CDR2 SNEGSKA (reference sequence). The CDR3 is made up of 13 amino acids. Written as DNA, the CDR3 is TGCAGTGCTAGGGTGGGAGTTACCTACGAGCAGTACTTC. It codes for CSARVGVTYEQYF.

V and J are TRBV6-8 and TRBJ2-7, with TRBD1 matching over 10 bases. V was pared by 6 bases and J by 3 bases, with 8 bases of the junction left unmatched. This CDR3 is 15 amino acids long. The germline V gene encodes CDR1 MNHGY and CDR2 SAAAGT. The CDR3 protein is CASRTRDRGDYEQYF. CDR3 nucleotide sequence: TGTGCCAGCAGGACCCGGGACAGGGGAGACTACGAGCAGTACTTC.

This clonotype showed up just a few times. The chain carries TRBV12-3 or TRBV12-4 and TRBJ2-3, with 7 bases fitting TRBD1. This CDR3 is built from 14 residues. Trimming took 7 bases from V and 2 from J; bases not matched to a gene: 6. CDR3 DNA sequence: TGTGCCAGCACCCTAGACAGGGCCACAGATACGCAGTATTTT. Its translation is CASTLDRATDTQYF.

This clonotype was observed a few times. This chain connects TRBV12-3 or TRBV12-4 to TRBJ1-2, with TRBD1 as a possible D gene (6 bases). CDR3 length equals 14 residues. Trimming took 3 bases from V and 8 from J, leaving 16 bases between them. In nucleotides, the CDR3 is TGTGCCAGCAGTTTGGACAGCCGGGTTTTGGGCTACACCTTC. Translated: CASSLDSRVLGYTF.

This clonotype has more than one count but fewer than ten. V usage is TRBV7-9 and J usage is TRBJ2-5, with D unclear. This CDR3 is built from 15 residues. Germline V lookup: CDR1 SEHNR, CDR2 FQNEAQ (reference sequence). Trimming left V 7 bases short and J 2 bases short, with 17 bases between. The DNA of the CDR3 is TGTGCCAGCACCTCCACAGTAGTGGCACAAGAGACCCAGTACTTC. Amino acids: CASTSTVVAQETQYF.

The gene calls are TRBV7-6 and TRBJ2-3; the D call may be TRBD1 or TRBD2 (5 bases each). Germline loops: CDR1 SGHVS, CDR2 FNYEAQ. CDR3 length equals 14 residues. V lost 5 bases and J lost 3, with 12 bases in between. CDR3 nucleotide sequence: TGTGCCAGCAGCGCGGGCTGGGGGACAGATACGCAGTATTTT. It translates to CASSAGWGTDTQYF.

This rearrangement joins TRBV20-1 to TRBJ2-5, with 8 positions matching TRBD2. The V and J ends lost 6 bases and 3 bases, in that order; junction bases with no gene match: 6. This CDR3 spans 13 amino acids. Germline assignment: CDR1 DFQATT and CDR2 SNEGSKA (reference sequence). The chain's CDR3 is CSAWTSREETQYF. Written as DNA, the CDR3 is TGCAGTGCCTGGACTAGCAGGGAAGAGACCCAGTACTTC.

The CDR3 bases are TGCGCCAGCAGCTTGTCTGTTGGAGGGAGCAATCAGCCCCAGCATTTT. Protein sequence: CASSLSVGGSNQPQHF. The V gene is TRBV5-1, the J gene TRBJ1-5; no reliable D call. CDR3 length: 16 residues. V was trimmed by 1 base and J by 1 base, leaving 12 bases between them. Germline loops: CDR1 SGHRS, CDR2 YFSETQ.

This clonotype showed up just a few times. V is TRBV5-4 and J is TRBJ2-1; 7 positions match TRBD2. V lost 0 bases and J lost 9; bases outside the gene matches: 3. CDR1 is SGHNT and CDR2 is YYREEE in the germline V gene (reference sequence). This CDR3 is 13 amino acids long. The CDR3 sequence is CASSLGTGGEQFF. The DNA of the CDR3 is TGTGCCAGCAGCTTGGGGACGGGAGGTGAGCAGTTCTTC. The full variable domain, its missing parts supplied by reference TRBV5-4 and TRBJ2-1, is ETGVTQSPTHLIKTRGQQVTLRCSSQSGHNTVSWYQQALGQGPQFIFQYYREEENGRGNFPPRFSGLQFPNYSSELNVNALELDDSALYLCASSLGTGGEQFFGPGTRLTVL.